Shown below are 14 T cell receptor beta chains from a single sample sequenced in a study of metastatic and nonmetastatic thyroid tumors. Prior to thyroid surgery, none of the patients had received any treatment. TCRdb called clones again from the PCR reads with MiXCR. The table lists around 20,000 clones, approximately 20% of them singletons. Material: tumor tissue. The receptor source for this set is a female donor with papillary thyroid cancer or a benign thyroid nodule (not recorded which). Some clones in this sample may be carry-over from other donors' samples.

This clone was recorded at least ten times. CDR3 region: CATSSGIYNEQFF. The CDR3 nucleotides read TGTGCCACCTCTAGCGGGATTTACAATGAGCAGTTCTTC. The chain combines TRBV6-1 with TRBJ2-1, with 9 nucleotides matching TRBD2. CDR3 length equals 13 residues. V trimming: 10 bases; J trimming: 4 bases; junction bases outside the gene matches: 5. The V gene's germline CDR1 is MNHNS and CDR2 SASEGT.

This clone rates as large. The V call is TRBV28, the J call TRBJ2-7; TRBD1 might be the D (6 bases). Trimming left V 2 bases short and J 3 bases short, with 14 bases between. The germline V gene encodes CDR1 MDHEN and CDR2 SYDVKM. The CDR3 spans 15 residues. The CDR3 sequence is CASSLKFTGIYEQYF. The CDR3 DNA reads as TGTGCCAGCAGTTTAAAATTTACAGGGATCTACGAGCAGTACTTC.

This clone counts as medium-sized. The rearrangement uses TRBV2 and TRBJ2-5, with D tentatively TRBD1 (6 bases). The germline V gene encodes CDR1 SNHLY and CDR2 FYNNEI. The CDR3 length is 14 residues. Trimming cost V 4 bases and J 2 bases, with 11 bases left between them. As DNA, the CDR3 is TGTGCCAGCAGTGTTGAGGGGGAACAAGAGACCCAGTACTTC. It specifies CASSVEGEQETQYF.

At least ten counts were recorded for this clone. The rearrangement joins TRBV2 to TRBJ2-5; no clear D gene. Trimming removed 8 bases at V and 5 bases at J, with 15 bases between. From germline, CDR1 is SNHLY and CDR2 FYNNEI. This CDR3 is 13 amino acids long. The CDR3 protein is CASGKALRETQYF. The CDR3 DNA follows: TGTGCCAGCGGGAAGGCGTTGAGGGAGACCCAGTACTTC.

This clone has a count of ten or more. The chain carries TRBV28 and TRBJ2-7; perhaps TRBD1 as D (5 bases). The V end lost 3 bases, the J end lost 0 bases, and 12 bases lay between the germline ends. This CDR3 spans 15 amino acids. Germline V CDR1 and CDR2: MDHEN, SYDVKM. DNA of the CDR3: TGTGCCAGCAGTTTGACAGTCCACCCCTCCTACGAGCAGTACTTC. This codes for CASSLTVHPSYEQYF.

This chain connects TRBV6-1 to TRBJ1-5; a weak D match, TRBD1 (6 bases). The CDR3 has 13 amino acids. V lost 8 bases and J 7 bases, leaving 15 bases between the germline ends. The germline CDR1 and CDR2 sequences are MNHNS and SASEGT. In DNA, the CDR3 is TGTGCCAGCCCGGGGGGGCCAGGCCAGCCCCAGCATTTT. Translation: CASPGGPGQPQHF.

This chain joins TRBV27 and TRBJ1-1, with a possible D match to TRBD1 (6 bases). Germline-derived CDR1 and CDR2 are MNHEY and SMNVEV (reference sequence). The V end was cut by 5 bases, the J end by 1 base, with 17 bases between. The CDR3 spans 16 residues. The CDR3, as DNA: TGTGCCAGCAGTCTTACAGGGTGGAGAGGGAACACTGAAGCTTTCTTT. It specifies CASSLTGWRGNTEAFF.

A note on this clone: The missing conserved phenylalanine or tryptophan at the end of this CDR3 makes a read error likely. This chain connects TRBV13 to TRBJ2-1; a possible D gene is TRBD2 (5 bases). There are 14 residues in the CDR3. Trimming removed 4 bases from V and 2 bases from J, with 9 bases in between. Per the germline V gene, CDR1 is PRHDT and CDR2 is FYEKMQ (reference sequence). This chain's CDR3 is CASSSWEPYNEQFL. CDR3 sequence (DNA): TGTGCCAGCAGCTCCTGGGAGCCCTACAATGAGCAGTTCCTC.

The chain combines TRBV30 with TRBJ2-7; 10 bases align to TRBD2. V was clipped by 5 bases and J by 6 bases; unmatched bases: 10. The CDR3 has 14 amino acids. The germline gives CDR1 GTSNPN, CDR2 SVGIG (reference sequence). As DNA, the CDR3 is TGTGCCTGGGCCCCAGGAGCGGGAGGGTTCGAGCAGTACTTC. Translation gives CAWAPGAGGFEQYF. The full variable domain, completed using reference TRBV30 and TRBJ2-7, is SQTIHQWPATLVQPVGSPLSLECTVEGTSNPNLYWYRQAAGRGLQLLFYSVGIGQISSEVPQNLSASRPQDRQFILSSKKLLLSDSGFYLCAWAPGAGGFEQYFGPGTRLTVT.

CDR3 residues: CASSQPPGTSGNNEQFF. The CDR3 DNA follows: TGCGCCAGCAGCCAACCCCCCGGGACTAGCGGGAACAATGAGCAGTTCTTC. The chain uses TRBV4-1 and TRBJ2-1; 13 bases agree with TRBD2. CDR1 MGHRA and CDR2 YSYEKL come from the germline V gene. Trimming removed 2 bases from V and 5 bases from J; junction bases left unmatched: 6. The CDR3 covers 17 residues.

This clone was seen more than once but under ten times. The chain joins TRBV6-4 to TRBJ1-6; TRBD1 matches 8 bases. With 11 bases clipped from V and 6 bases from J, the junction kept 9 bases outside the gene matches. The CDR3 contains 14 residues. Germline CDR1 is MRHNA and CDR2 is SNTAGT. The CDR3 loop reads CAGGMTGVNSPLHF. The DNA of the CDR3 is TGTGCCGGCGGGATGACAGGGGTTAATTCACCCCTCCACTTT.

The chain links TRBV2 to TRBJ2-7; D not resolved. The CDR3 extends over 11 amino acids. CDR1 and CDR2 from the germline V gene are SNHLY and FYNNEI. V was pared by 4 bases and J by 0 bases, with 1 base between. The CDR3 bases are TGTGCCAGCAGTGGCTCCTACGAGCAGTACTTC. Protein: CASSGSYEQYF.

This clone was counted at least ten times. The germline gene is not matched at one end of the junction; a read error may be the cause. The rearrangement links TRBV6-1 to TRBJ2-1, with D perhaps matching TRBD1 (6 bases). The germline V gene encodes CDR1 MNHNS and CDR2 SASEGT. CDR3 length: 14 amino acids. The CDR3 DNA reads as TGTGCCAGCGGTGAACCCGGACAGTACAATGAGCAGTTCTTC. This codes for CASGEPGQYNEQFF.

This clone was recorded many times. J is TRBJ1-3 and V is TRBV18; D is unresolved. Germline loops: CDR1 KGHSH, CDR2 LQKENI. The V end lost 6 bases, the J end lost 4 bases, and 13 bases lay between the germline ends. This CDR3 spans 14 amino acids. CDR3 coding DNA: TGTGCCAGCTCTCAGCGAGAGGGCGGAAACACCATATATTTT. Protein sequence: CASSQREGGNTIYF.